The next 18 T cell receptor beta chains were all read from a single sample in a study of cytomegalovirus exposure and HLA in healthy donors. Use of 60 Vbeta and 13 Jbeta primers characterized the PCR. Sequenced by immunoSEQ multiplex PCR; TCRdb stores in-frame clones only, minus some. The sample contains about 84,000 clones, more than 50% of which appear only once. The source material was PBMCs. The source of these receptors is a woman aged 40 to 49 in good health and CMV-seropositive.

The genes are TRBV6-1 and TRBJ2-7, with 8 bases that match TRBD2. CDR1 and CDR2 (germline): MNHNS, SASEGT. With V trimmed by 6 bases and J by 4 bases, 11 bases remained unmatched. The CDR3 sequence is 15 residues long. CDR3 DNA: TGTGCCAGCAGACAGGGTATGGCGGGAGGATACGAGCAGTACTTC. Translation gives CASRQGMAGGYEQYF.

The V gene is TRBV5-4, the J gene TRBJ2-1; 8 bases fit TRBD2. Germline CDR1 and CDR2: SGHNT and YYREEE (reference sequence). V was pared by 0 bases and J by 10 bases, with 3 bases of the junction left unmatched. The CDR3 has 13 residues. CDR3 in amino acids: CASSLAQREEQFF. CDR3 nucleotides: TGTGCCAGCAGCTTGGCCCAGCGGGAGGAGCAGTTCTTC.

Here the CDR3 reads CASSYRQDSNQPQHF. CDR3 coding DNA: TGTGCCAGCAGTTACCGACAGGATAGCAATCAGCCCCAGCATTTT. The gene calls are TRBV6-5 and TRBJ1-5, with a possible D match to TRBD1 (6 bases). CDR1 MNHEY and CDR2 SVGAGI come from the germline V gene. Deletions cut 2 bases from V and 0 bases from J, with 8 bases between. The CDR3 consists of 15 residues.

The chain couples TRBV28 to TRBJ1-2; possibly TRBD1 for D (6 bases). Looked up from germline, CDR1 is MDHEN and CDR2 is SYDVKM. The CDR3 extends over 13 amino acids. V was pared by 3 bases and J by 3 bases, with 8 bases between. CDR3 bases: TGTGCCAGCAGTTTTCCAGGGGACTATGGCTACACCTTC. It yields the protein CASSFPGDYGYTF.

The genes are TRBV5-1 and TRBJ2-7; D perhaps matches TRBD2 (6 bases). V was cut by 4 bases and J by 4 bases, with 18 bases left in between. CDR1 and CDR2 from the germline V gene are SGHRS and YFSETQ. The CDR3 sequence is 15 residues long. The CDR3 sequence is CASSASGLRSYEQYF. For the CDR3, the DNA is TGCGCCAGCAGCGCCAGCGGGCTTAGGTCTTACGAGCAGTACTTC.

The chain couples TRBV11-2 to TRBJ2-3; no clear D. CDR1 is SGHAT, CDR2 FQNNGV, per germline. There are 13 residues in the CDR3. Trimming took off 1 base at V and 6 bases at J, with 8 bases between the two ends. This CDR3 is CASSLVQVDTQYF. In DNA form, the CDR3 reads TGTGCCAGCAGCTTAGTCCAGGTGGATACGCAGTATTTT.

The V and J genes are TRBV9 and TRBJ1-1, with D unclear. Trimming pared 0 bases from V and 10 bases from J, leaving 16 bases between. This CDR3 spans 14 amino acids. CDR1 is SGDLS, CDR2 YYNGEE, per germline. In DNA, the CDR3 is TGTGCCAGCAGCGTAGGAGAGCCGTCAATTTCAGCTTTCTTT. It is translated as CASSVGEPSISAFF.

The CDR3, as DNA: TGTGCCAGCACCCCTGGGGGGATTGGGAACACTGAAGCTTTCTTT. Translating it yields CASTPGGIGNTEAFF. The chain is built from TRBV5-4 and TRBJ1-1; perhaps TRBD1 as D (5 bases). The ends were cut back, 6 bases at V and 1 base at J, with 16 bases in the middle. The length of the CDR3 is 15 residues. CDR1 SGHNT and CDR2 YYREEE come from the germline V gene (reference sequence).

This clone was detected a few times. The chain is built from TRBV5-6 and TRBJ1-1; D is perhaps TRBD1 (6 bases). The V gene's germline CDR1 is SGHDT and CDR2 YYEEEE. This CDR3 region has 14 residues. Trimming removed 4 bases from V and 1 base from J, with 11 bases in between. The DNA for the CDR3 is TGTGCCAGCAGCCCGGGGACACCGAACACTGAAGCTTTCTTT. Translated, it gives CASSPGTPNTEAFF.

J is TRBJ2-7 and V is TRBV30, with a possible D match to TRBD1 (5 bases). Germline CDR1 reads GTSNPN; CDR2 reads SVGIG (reference sequence). The CDR3 loop spans 13 amino acids. V gave up 2 bases and J gave up 2 bases, with 10 bases separating them. CDR3 in amino acids: CAWSRRAAYEQYF. The CDR3 DNA follows: TGTGCCTGGAGTCGCAGGGCTGCCTACGAGCAGTACTTC.

The chain couples TRBV5-1 to TRBJ2-7, with D maybe TRBD1 (6 bases). The CDR3 covers 17 residues. Germline values: CDR1 SGHRS, CDR2 YFSETQ. V lost 0 bases, J lost 6 bases, and 22 bases lay in between. The DNA of the CDR3 is TGCGCCAGCAGCTTGGGGCAGGGTGTCAGGGGATTAAGCGAGCAGTACTTC. It translates to CASSLGQGVRGLSEQYF.

The rearrangement joins TRBV27 to TRBJ1-2; D remains unclear. This CDR3 spans 16 amino acids. CDR1 MNHEY and CDR2 SMNVEV come from the germline V gene (reference sequence). V shed 2 bases and J shed 8 bases, with 21 bases lying between them. CDR3 nucleotides: TGTGCCAGCAGTTTAGGACGTCAGGCGGGCCTATACGGCTACACCTTC. Translated, it gives CASSLGRQAGLYGYTF.

This clone appeared a single time. The rearrangement links TRBV6-6 to TRBJ1-1; D unresolved. V was trimmed by 5 bases and J by 2 bases, leaving 12 bases between them. CDR1 MNHNY and CDR2 SVGAGI come from the germline V gene (reference sequence). The CDR3 is made up of 14 amino acids. DNA for the CDR3: TGTGCCAGCAGTGCCTCACAGAGAAACACTGAAGCTTTCTTT. Its protein product is CASSASQRNTEAFF.

This clone showed up just once. This chain connects TRBV27 to TRBJ2-3; D uncertain. Looked up from germline, CDR1 is MNHEY and CDR2 is SMNVEV (reference sequence). V gave up 4 bases and J gave up 6 bases, with 11 bases separating them. The CDR3 loop spans 13 amino acids. The CDR3 sequence is CASSSTLWDTQYF. The CDR3 DNA reads as TGTGCCAGCAGTTCTACCCTTTGGGATACGCAGTATTTT.

The chain has TRBV19 and TRBJ2-3, with TRBD2 as a possible D gene (5 bases). V lost 5 bases and J lost 6, with 9 bases in between. CDR1 and CDR2 from the germline V gene are LNHDA and SQIVND (reference sequence). The CDR3 totals 12 residues. The CDR3 region has the DNA TGTGCCAGTAGTCTAGCCTCCGATACGCAGTATTTT. Translating it yields CASSLASDTQYF.

This sequence joins TRBV7-8 and TRBJ2-1, with 7 bases identical to TRBD2. The length of the CDR3 is 16 residues. The germline CDR1 and CDR2 sequences are SGHVS and FQNEAQ. The junction had 2 bases not matched to a gene; V was cut back by 0 bases and J by 0 bases. The DNA of the CDR3 is TGTGCCAGCAGCTTAGCGTGGACTAGCTCCTACAATGAGCAGTTCTTC. It translates to CASSLAWTSSYNEQFF.

In this sample, this clone turned up once. The chain combines TRBV13 with TRBJ2-2, with 13 bases identical to TRBD2. V lost 2 bases to trimming and J lost 5 bases; unmatched junction nucleotides: 2. CDR1 and CDR2 (germline): PRHDT, FYEKMQ (reference sequence). The CDR3 consists of 16 residues. CDR3 sequence reads: CASSLRTSGRTGELFF. The CDR3 DNA is TGTGCCAGCAGCTTAAGGACTAGCGGGAGAACCGGGGAGCTGTTTTTT.

Regarding this clone: Mismatch with germline at one junction end may stem from a read error. The rearrangement uses TRBV7-9 and TRBJ2-3, with D maybe TRBD2 (5 bases). Germline V gives CDR1 SEHNR, CDR2 FQNEAQ (reference sequence). The CDR3 has 13 residues. DNA of the CDR3: TGTTCCAGCAGCCGGAGGAGCTCAGATACGCAGTATTTT. Encoded protein: CSSSRRSSDTQYF.